This T cell receptor (beta chain) was identified in a study of T cells in tumors after PD-1 blockade. The overall study: Treatment was either pembrolizumab 200 mg every 3 weeks or cemiplimab 350 mg every 2 weeks. During anti-PD-1 treatment, some patients continued daily vismodegib 150 mg. Tumor samples averaged about 26,000 templates (range roughly 500-99,264) and fewer than 7,500 unique clonotypes.

This clone occurred a few times. Its cognate antigen is unknown. The CDR3 is 15 amino acids. CDR1 and CDR2 (germline): LNHDA, SQIVND (reference sequence). The V end lost 1 base, the J end lost 4 bases, and 13 bases lay between the germline ends. The data were produced by immunoSEQ multiplex PCR, yet TCRdb's version contains in-frame clones alone and is incomplete. The sample consists of roughly 8,000 clones, approximately 70% of them appearing once. Study outcomes and limitations: Some novel exhausted tumor clones appeared in pre-treatment blood, suggesting peripheral recruitment.

This receptor was taken from a human donor with basal cell carcinoma. Sequenced here: tumor tissue, sampled after anti-PD-1 treatment. The V call is TRBV19, the J call TRBJ1-1; weak D call: TRBD1 (5 bases). The CDR3 region has the DNA TGTGCCAGTAGTATAGGCGACATCGGGGGCACTGAAGCTTTCTTT. Translated: CASSIGDIGGTEAFF.